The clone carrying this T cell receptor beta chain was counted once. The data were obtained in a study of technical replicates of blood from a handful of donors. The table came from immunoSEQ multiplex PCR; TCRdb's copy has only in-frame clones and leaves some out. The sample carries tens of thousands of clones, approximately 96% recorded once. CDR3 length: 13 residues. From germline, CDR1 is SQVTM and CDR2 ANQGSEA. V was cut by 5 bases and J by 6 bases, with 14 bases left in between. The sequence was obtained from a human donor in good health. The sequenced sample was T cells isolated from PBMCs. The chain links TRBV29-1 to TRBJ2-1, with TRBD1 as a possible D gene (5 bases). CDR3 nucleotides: TGCAGCGTTCGTTCAGGGTGGTCCAATGAGCAGTTCTTC. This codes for CSVRSGWSNEQFF.